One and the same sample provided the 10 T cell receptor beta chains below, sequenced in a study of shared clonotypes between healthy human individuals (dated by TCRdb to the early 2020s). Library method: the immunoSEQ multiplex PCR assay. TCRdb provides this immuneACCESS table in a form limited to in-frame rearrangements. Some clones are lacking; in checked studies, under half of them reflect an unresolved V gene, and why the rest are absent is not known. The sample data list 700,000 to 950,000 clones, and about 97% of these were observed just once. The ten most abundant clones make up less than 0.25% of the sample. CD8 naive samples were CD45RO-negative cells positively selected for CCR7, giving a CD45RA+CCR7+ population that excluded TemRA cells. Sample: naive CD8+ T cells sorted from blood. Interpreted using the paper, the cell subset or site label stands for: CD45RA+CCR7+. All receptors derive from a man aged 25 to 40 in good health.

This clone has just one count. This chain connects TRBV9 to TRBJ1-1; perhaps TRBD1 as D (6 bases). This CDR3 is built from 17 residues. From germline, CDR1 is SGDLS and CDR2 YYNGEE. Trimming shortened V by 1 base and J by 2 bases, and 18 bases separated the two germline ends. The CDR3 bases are TGTGCCAGCAGCGTATACGACAGGCGAGCCATTAACACTGAAGCTTTCTTT. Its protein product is CASSVYDRRAINTEAFF.

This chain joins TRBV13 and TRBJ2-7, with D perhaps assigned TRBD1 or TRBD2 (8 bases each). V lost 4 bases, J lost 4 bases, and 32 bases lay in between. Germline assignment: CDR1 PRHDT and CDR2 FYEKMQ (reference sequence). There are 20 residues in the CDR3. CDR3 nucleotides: TGTGCCAGCAGCTCATCGGGACAGGAGACTTCGATTGGACTAGCTTACGAGCAGTACTTC. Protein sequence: CASSSSGQETSIGLAYEQYF.

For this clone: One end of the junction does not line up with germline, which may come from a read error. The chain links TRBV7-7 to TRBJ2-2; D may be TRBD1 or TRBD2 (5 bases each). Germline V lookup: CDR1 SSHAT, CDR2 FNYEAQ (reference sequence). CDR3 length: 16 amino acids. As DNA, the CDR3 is TGTGCTAGCAGCTTAGCTCCCGGGACCAAGAACGGGGAGCTGTTTTTT. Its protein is CASSLAPGTKNGELFF.

For the CDR3, the DNA is TGTGCCAGCAGTGAAAGGTTCAATGAGCAGTTCTTC. Amino acids: CASSERFNEQFF. The chain employs TRBV6-1 and TRBJ2-1; D uncertain. The V end lost 2 bases, the J end lost 6 bases, and 5 bases lay between the germline ends. The germline V gene encodes CDR1 MNHNS and CDR2 SASEGT. This CDR3 is built from 12 residues.

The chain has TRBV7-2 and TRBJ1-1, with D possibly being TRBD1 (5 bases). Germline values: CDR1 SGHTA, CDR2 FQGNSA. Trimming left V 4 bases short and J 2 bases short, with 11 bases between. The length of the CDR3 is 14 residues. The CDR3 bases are TGTGCCAGCAGCTATGGACACTTAAACACTGAAGCTTTCTTT. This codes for CASSYGHLNTEAFF.

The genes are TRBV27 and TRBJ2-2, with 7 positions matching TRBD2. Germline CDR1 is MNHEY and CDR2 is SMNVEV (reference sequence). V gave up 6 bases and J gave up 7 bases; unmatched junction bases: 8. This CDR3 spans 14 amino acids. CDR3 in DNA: TGTGCCAGCAGCCCTGGAGCGGGAATCGGGGAGCTGTTTTTT. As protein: CASSPGAGIGELFF.

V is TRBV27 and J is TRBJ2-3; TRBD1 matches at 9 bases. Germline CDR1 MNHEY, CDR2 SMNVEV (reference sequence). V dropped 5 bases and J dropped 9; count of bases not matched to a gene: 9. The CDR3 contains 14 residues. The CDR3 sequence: CASSAGTGIRTQYF. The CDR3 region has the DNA TGTGCCAGCAGTGCCGGGACAGGGATTCGAACGCAGTATTTT.

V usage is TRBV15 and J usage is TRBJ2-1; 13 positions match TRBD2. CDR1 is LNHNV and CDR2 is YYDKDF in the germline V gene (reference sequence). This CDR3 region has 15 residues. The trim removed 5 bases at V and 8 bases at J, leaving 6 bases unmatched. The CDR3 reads CATSEGLAGAYEQFF. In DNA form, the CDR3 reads TGTGCCACCAGCGAAGGACTAGCGGGAGCCTATGAGCAGTTCTTC.

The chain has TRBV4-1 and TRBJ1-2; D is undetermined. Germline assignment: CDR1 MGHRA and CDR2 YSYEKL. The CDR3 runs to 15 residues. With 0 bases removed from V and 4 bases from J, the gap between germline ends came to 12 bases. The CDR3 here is CASSQEEKGRYGYTF. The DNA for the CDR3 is TGCGCCAGCAGCCAAGAGGAGAAAGGGCGCTATGGCTACACCTTC.

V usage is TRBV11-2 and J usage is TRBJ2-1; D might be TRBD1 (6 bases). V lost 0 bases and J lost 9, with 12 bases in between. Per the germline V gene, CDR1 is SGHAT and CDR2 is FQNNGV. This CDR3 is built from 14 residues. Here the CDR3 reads CASSLEQGHAEQFF. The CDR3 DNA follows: TGTGCCAGCAGCTTAGAGCAGGGGCACGCTGAGCAGTTCTTC.